The entry below gives a single TCR beta chain sequence along with its context. Its specificity is unknown. Uncontrolled infection, other autoimmune disease, pregnancy or lactation disqualified patients from enrolment. These data belong to a study of T cells in Graves' hyperthyroidism and ophthalmopathy. Amplification of TCR beta CDR3 regions was performed using RNA transcripts as template. HTBI primers drove first-round RT-PCR of the TCR CDR3. TCRdb re-called the multiplex PCR reads through MiXCR, storing one row per CDR3 protein. The data show around 190,000 distinct CDR3 sequences, over 15% seen once. Notes on the study in general: A 13 V-J signature model discriminated ophthalmopathy versus stable hyperthyroidism. With a median lead of approximately 6 months before onset, the model predicted ophthalmopathy. Also found in blood were most expanded thyroid clonotypes above 0.001.

Trimming took 5 bases from V and 6 from J, leaving 13 bases between them. CDR1 is MNHEY, CDR2 SVGEGT, per germline. The CDR3 length is 13 residues. The clonotype originates from a woman in her fifties or sixties with Graves' hyperthyroidism. Source material: blood. The chain carries TRBV6-2 or TRBV6-3 and TRBJ1-2; D is unclear. The CDR3 DNA follows: TGTGCCAGCAGTACCTACTCGTCGGATGGCTACACCTTC. Translating gives CASSTYSSDGYTF.